What follows are 25 T cell receptor beta chains derived from one specimen sequenced in a study of T-cell memory formation after mild COVID-19. MiXCR, run by TCRdb on the 5' RACE reads, gives a single entry per CDR3 protein. Of 470,000 or so distinct CDR3 sequences listed, around a quarter are singletons. Material for sequencing was PBMCs or a T cell subset sorted from them (not recorded which). The source of these receptors is an adult woman who had mild COVID-19 (a few samples of this study predate the infection). Cell type and time point are not known.

The rearrangement uses TRBV30 and TRBJ1-1, with TRBD1 as a possible D gene (5 bases). This CDR3 contains 13 residues. The germline CDR1 and CDR2 sequences are GTSNPN and SVGIG (reference sequence). V gave up 1 base and J gave up 10 bases, with 16 bases separating them. CDR3 residues: CAWSARLSGGAFF. The CDR3 coding sequence is TGTGCCTGGAGTGCGCGGCTGTCTGGGGGAGCTTTCTTT.

The chain combines TRBV7-2 with TRBJ2-3, with D possibly TRBD1 on 5 matching bases. The CDR3 length is 13 residues. The V end was cut by 4 bases, the J end by 7 bases, with 12 bases between. The V gene's germline CDR1 is SGHTA and CDR2 FQGNSA. The CDR3 reads CASSYPGLNTQYF. CDR3 DNA sequence: TGTGCCAGCAGCTATCCAGGGTTGAATACGCAGTATTTT.

This clonotype was counted a few times. The rearrangement links TRBV25-1 to TRBJ1-2; possibly TRBD1 for D (5 bases). Trimming pared 3 bases from V and 7 bases from J, leaving 12 bases between. Per the germline V gene, CDR1 is MGHDK and CDR2 is SYGVNS. The CDR3 is 13 amino acids. In DNA, the CDR3 is TGTGCCAGCAGTGATGGTCAGGGCGGTGGCTACACCTTC. This gives the protein CASSDGQGGGYTF.

The V and J genes are TRBV7-9 and TRBJ2-7, with D possibly TRBD2 on 5 matching bases. Germline V CDR1 and CDR2: SEHNR, FQNEAQ (reference sequence). V lost 3 bases and J 5 bases, leaving 8 bases between the germline ends. This CDR3 contains 12 residues. The CDR3 region is CASSFGLDEQYF. DNA of the CDR3: TGTGCCAGCAGCTTCGGACTTGACGAGCAGTACTTC. The full variable domain, completed using reference TRBV7-9 and TRBJ2-7, is DTGVSQNPRHKITKRGQNVTFRCDPISEHNRLYWYRQTLGQGPEFLTYFQNEAQLEKSRLLSDRFSAERPKGSFSTLEIQRTEQGDSAMYLCASSFGLDEQYFGPGTRLTVT.

The V and J genes are TRBV6-2 or TRBV6-3 and TRBJ2-7; a possible D gene is TRBD1 (6 bases). Trimming stripped 2 bases from V and 0 bases from J, with 11 bases between. CDR3 length equals 15 residues. CDR1 is MNHEY and CDR2 is SVGEGT in the germline V gene. The CDR3 protein is CASSYARGFSYEQYF. CDR3 sequence (DNA): TGTGCCAGCAGTTACGCCAGGGGATTCTCCTACGAGCAGTACTTC.

The gene calls are TRBV7-9 and TRBJ2-1; 14 positions agree with TRBD2. The CDR3 is made up of 16 amino acids. J gave up 8 bases and V 5 bases, and 8 bases lay outside the gene matches. The germline V gene encodes CDR1 SEHNR and CDR2 FQNEAQ (reference sequence). In nucleotides, the CDR3 is TGTGCCAGCAGCCTCAGACTAGCGGGGGGGCAACATGAGCAGTTCTTC. Translating it yields CASSLRLAGGQHEQFF.

This clonotype was seen more than once but under ten times. The V and J genes are TRBV27 and TRBJ2-7; 7 bases fit TRBD1. Germline CDR1 MNHEY, CDR2 SMNVEV (reference sequence). The CDR3 contains 13 residues. V was clipped by 5 bases and J by 9 bases; unmatched bases: 10. This chain's CDR3 is CASSMAGGIGQYF. CDR3 sequence (DNA): TGTGCCAGCAGTATGGCAGGGGGAATTGGGCAGTACTTC.

The chain has TRBV5-6 and TRBJ1-2, with 9 bases identical to TRBD1. The germline V gene encodes CDR1 SGHDT and CDR2 YYEEEE. The CDR3 runs to 16 residues. Trimming at V came to 3 bases and at J to 5 bases, leaving 11 bases not matched to a gene. The CDR3 DNA sequence: TGTGCCAGCAGCTCGGACAGGGGTTCGATCCCTTATGGCTACACCTTC. It translates to CASSSDRGSIPYGYTF.

V and J are TRBV5-4 and TRBJ1-1; tentatively, D is TRBD1 (6 bases). This CDR3 is 15 amino acids long. The V gene's germline CDR1 is SGHNT and CDR2 YYREEE (reference sequence). The ends were cut back, 5 bases at V and 5 bases at J, with 19 bases in the middle. The CDR3 nucleotides read TGTGCCAGCAGTTTGCAGGGGATTATGACGACTGAAGCTTTCTTT. Encoded protein: CASSLQGIMTTEAFF. The full variable domain, with the rest looked up from reference TRBV5-4 and TRBJ1-1, is ETGVTQSPTHLIKTRGQQVTLRCSSQSGHNTVSWYQQALGQGPQFIFQYYREEENGRGNFPPRFSGLQFPNYSSELNVNALELDDSALYLCASSLQGIMTTEAFFGQGTRLTVV.

This clonotype was picked up a small number of times. This rearrangement joins TRBV29-1 to TRBJ2-1, with a weak D call TRBD2 (6 bases). Per the germline V gene, CDR1 is SQVTM and CDR2 is ANQGSEA. V lost 4 bases and J 3 bases, leaving 10 bases between the germline ends. The CDR3 has 13 residues. CDR3 sequence: CSVGGLSYNEQFF. The CDR3, as DNA: TGCAGCGTTGGGGGACTTAGCTACAATGAGCAGTTCTTC.

The sample holds a few counts of this clonotype. This chain uses TRBV19 with TRBJ2-1; D gene ambiguous. Looked up from germline, CDR1 is LNHDA and CDR2 is SQIVND (reference sequence). This CDR3 comprises 13 residues. Trimming took 0 bases from V and 10 from J, leaving 10 bases between them. The CDR3 DNA reads TGTGCCAGTAGTATAGATTGGAACTGGGAGCAGTTCTTC. Amino acids: CASSIDWNWEQFF.

This clonotype showed up many times. J is TRBJ2-5 and V is TRBV7-9, with D unresolved. Looked up from germline, CDR1 is SEHNR and CDR2 is FQNEAQ (reference sequence). The CDR3 loop spans 11 amino acids. Trimming cost V 6 bases and J 4 bases, with 6 bases left between them. Here the CDR3 reads CASSSGETQYF. In DNA form, the CDR3 reads TGTGCCAGCAGTTCTGGAGAGACCCAGTACTTC.

The chain employs TRBV29-1 and TRBJ2-1; TRBD1 is a possible D gene (6 bases). Germline CDR1 and CDR2: SQVTM and ANQGSEA. This CDR3 is 15 amino acids long. Deletions cut 1 base from V and 8 bases from J, with 18 bases between. This CDR3 is CSVEVRRDRMHEQFF. The CDR3 coding sequence is TGCAGCGTTGAAGTCAGAAGAGACAGGATGCATGAGCAGTTCTTC.

The chain links TRBV24-1 to TRBJ1-5, with TRBD1 identical over 7 bases. The CDR3 consists of 15 residues. CDR1 and CDR2 (germline): KGHDR, SFDVKD. V gave up 4 bases and J gave up 4 bases; unmatched junction bases: 6. CDR3 nucleotide sequence: TGTGCCACCAGTGACGGGGACAGACCGAATCAGCCCCAGCATTTT. Protein product: CATSDGDRPNQPQHF.

This clonotype was seen repeatedly, ten times or more. V gene TRBV3-1 combines with J gene TRBJ2-1; 8 nucleotides agree with TRBD2. CDR3 size: 16 residues. CDR1 is LGHDT and CDR2 is YNNKEL in the germline V gene (reference sequence). The trim removed 1 base at V and 9 bases at J, leaving 11 bases unmatched. The CDR3 bases are TGTGCCAGCAGCCAAGTAGGCGGGAGGTCTGCCCGTGAGCAGTTCTTC. Amino acid sequence: CASSQVGGRSAREQFF.

The genes are TRBV19 and TRBJ1-1; D is possibly TRBD1 (5 bases). Germline V CDR1 and CDR2: LNHDA, SQIVND (reference sequence). The V and J ends lost 7 bases and 3 bases respectively, with 12 bases between them. The CDR3 is 13 residues long. The CDR3 sequence: CASTDGADTEAFF. The CDR3 nucleotides are TGTGCCAGTACAGACGGGGCTGACACTGAAGCTTTCTTT.

CDR3 sequence (DNA): TGTGCCAGCAGTGGAGGATTTGGCAACGAGCAGTACTTC. Protein product: CASSGGFGNEQYF. J is TRBJ2-7 and V is TRBV25-1; D uncertain. From germline, CDR1 is MGHDK and CDR2 SYGVNS. V dropped 4 bases and J dropped 5 bases, with 12 bases sitting between them. This CDR3 is built from 13 residues.

The chain links TRBV4-3 to TRBJ1-1, with a possible D match to TRBD1 (6 bases). This CDR3 has 17 residues. The germline V and J ends were trimmed by 0 bases and 3 bases, with 17 bases remaining between them. Germline values: CDR1 LGHNA, CDR2 YSLEER. The CDR3 spells CASSQEGLGGLDTEAFF. CDR3 sequence (DNA): TGCGCCAGCAGCCAAGAGGGACTGGGGGGCCTGGACACTGAAGCTTTCTTT.

This clonotype was found a few times. This sequence joins TRBV19 and TRBJ2-7; unclear D gene. CDR1 is LNHDA and CDR2 is SQIVND in the germline V gene (reference sequence). The V end was cut by 0 bases, the J end by 0 bases, with 3 bases between. The CDR3 is 13 residues long. The CDR3 sequence is CASSIDVSYEQYF. CDR3 sequence (DNA): TGTGCCAGTAGTATAGACGTCTCCTACGAGCAGTACTTC.

The chain joins TRBV11-3 to TRBJ2-1; possible D gene TRBD1, 6 bases. This CDR3 region has 17 residues. V lost 5 bases and J 1 base, leaving 18 bases between the germline ends. The germline V gene encodes CDR1 SGHNT and CDR2 YENEEA. DNA for the CDR3: TGTGCCAGCAGCCCTTTAGTGGGGGCGCAGTCCTACAATGAGCAGTTCTTC. As protein: CASSPLVGAQSYNEQFF.

V usage is TRBV6-5 and J usage is TRBJ1-1; the D gene is possibly TRBD1 (6 bases). The CDR3 consists of 15 residues. With 5 bases removed from V and 5 bases from J, the gap between germline ends came to 18 bases. Looked up from germline, CDR1 is MNHEY and CDR2 is SVGAGI. In DNA, the CDR3 is TGTGCCAGCAGTCCCCCCCGAAGGGGGTCGACTGAAGCTTTCTTT. Its translation: CASSPPRRGSTEAFF.

The V call is TRBV7-9, the J call TRBJ1-2; 8 nucleotides match TRBD1. Germline CDR1 and CDR2: SEHNR and FQNEAQ (reference sequence). The J segment lost 1 base and the V segment lost 6 bases, leaving 10 bases of the junction unmatched. The CDR3 covers 16 residues. CDR3 in amino acids: CASSDQGQGFNYGYTF. The CDR3 nucleotides read TGTGCCAGCAGTGATCAAGGACAGGGCTTTAACTATGGCTACACCTTC.

V usage is TRBV5-1 and J usage is TRBJ1-2, with 9 bases aligning to TRBD1. The CDR3 covers 14 residues. The germline V gene has CDR1 SGHRS and CDR2 YFSETQ. V was pared by 6 bases and J by 7 bases, with 10 bases of the junction left unmatched. Here the CDR3 DNA reads TGCGCCAGCAACAAGGGACAGGGAGTTGGTGGCTACACCTTC. Amino acids: CASNKGQGVGGYTF.

The rearrangement links TRBV5-1 to TRBJ1-2; D gene unclear. Germline lookup yields CDR1 SGHRS and CDR2 YFSETQ. V was trimmed by 2 bases and J by 3 bases, leaving 8 bases between them. The CDR3 is made up of 13 amino acids. The CDR3 protein is CASSLDTDYGYTF. CDR3 bases: TGCGCCAGCAGCTTAGACACCGACTATGGCTACACCTTC.

The CDR3 coding sequence is TGTGCCAGCAGCCATCCCCCTGACAGGTCCACAGATACGCAGTATTTT. Translation gives CASSHPPDRSTDTQYF. V usage is TRBV7-9 and J usage is TRBJ2-3, with D maybe TRBD1 (6 bases). Germline CDR1 is SEHNR and CDR2 is FQNEAQ (reference sequence). Trimming left V 5 bases short and J 2 bases short, with 17 bases between. CDR3 size: 16 residues.